This T cell receptor beta chain was sequenced in a study of blood T cells in healthy people across ages. The CDR3 consists of 14 residues. V lost 0 bases, J lost 5 bases, and 8 bases lay in between. Germline-derived CDR1 and CDR2 are DFQATT and SNEGSKA (reference sequence). Findings and caveats of the study: Underestimates were what the diversity estimates from one million T cells were considered to be. Measured against age, TCR beta diversity per million T cells decreased in a roughly linear manner.

Remarks on this clonotype: Its antigen is not known.

It was with a sample-barcoded 5' primer and a J-beta primer mix that a second PCR of roughly 7 to 12 cycles was run. TCRdb called the 5' RACE reads again in MiXCR, with one record for every CDR3 protein. The sample shows roughly 930,000 distinct CDR3 sequences, 45% to 50% of them seen only once. Sequenced material: blood. The TCR sequence derives from a man aged 30 to 39 in good health. V usage is TRBV20-1 and J usage is TRBJ1-6; D is uncertain. The CDR3: CSARDRGHNSPLHF. In DNA form, the CDR3 reads TGCAGTGCTAGAGACCGAGGGCATAATTCACCCCTCCACTTT.